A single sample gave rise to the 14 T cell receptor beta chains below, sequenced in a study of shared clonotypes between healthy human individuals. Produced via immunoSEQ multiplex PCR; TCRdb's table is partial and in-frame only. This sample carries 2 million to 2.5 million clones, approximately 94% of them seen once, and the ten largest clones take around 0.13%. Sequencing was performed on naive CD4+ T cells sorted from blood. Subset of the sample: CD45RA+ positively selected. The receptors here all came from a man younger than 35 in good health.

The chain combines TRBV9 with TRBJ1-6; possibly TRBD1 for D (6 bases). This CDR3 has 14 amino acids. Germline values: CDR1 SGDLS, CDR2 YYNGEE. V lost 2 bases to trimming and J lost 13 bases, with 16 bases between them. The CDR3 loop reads CASSVSGEGAPLHF. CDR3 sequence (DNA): TGTGCCAGCAGCGTTTCAGGGGAAGGAGCGCCCCTCCACTTT. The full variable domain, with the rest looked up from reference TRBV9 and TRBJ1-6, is DSGVTQTPKHLITATGQRVTLRCSPRSGDLSVYWYQQSLDQGLQFLIQYYNGEERAKGNILERFSAQQFPDLHSELNLSSLELGDSALYFCASSVSGEGAPLHFGNGTRLTVT.

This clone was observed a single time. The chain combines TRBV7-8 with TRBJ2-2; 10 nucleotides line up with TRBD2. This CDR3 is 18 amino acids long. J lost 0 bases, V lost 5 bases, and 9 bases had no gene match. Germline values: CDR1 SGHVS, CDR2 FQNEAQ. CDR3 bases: TGTGCCAGCAGCATACGACCGCTAGCGGGGGCGAACACCGGGGAGCTGTTTTTT. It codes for CASSIRPLAGANTGELFF.

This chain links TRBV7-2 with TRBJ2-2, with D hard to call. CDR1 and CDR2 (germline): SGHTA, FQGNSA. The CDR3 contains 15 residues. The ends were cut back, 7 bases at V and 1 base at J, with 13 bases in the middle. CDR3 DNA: TGTGCCAGCAAGATCGAAGGTCGGAACACCGGGGAGCTGTTTTTT. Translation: CASKIEGRNTGELFF.

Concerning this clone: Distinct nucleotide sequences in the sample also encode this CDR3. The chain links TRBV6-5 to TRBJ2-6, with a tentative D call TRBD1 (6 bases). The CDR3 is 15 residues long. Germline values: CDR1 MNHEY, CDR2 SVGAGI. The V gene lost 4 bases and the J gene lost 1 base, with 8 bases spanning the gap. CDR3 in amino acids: CASSSRGSGANVLTF. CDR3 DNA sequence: TGTGCCAGCAGTTCCAGGGGATCTGGGGCCAACGTCCTGACTTTC.

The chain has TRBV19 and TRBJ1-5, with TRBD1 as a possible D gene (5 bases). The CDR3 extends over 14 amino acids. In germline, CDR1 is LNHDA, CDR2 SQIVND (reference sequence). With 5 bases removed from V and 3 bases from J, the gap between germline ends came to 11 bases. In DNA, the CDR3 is TGTGCCAGTAGTGCCCAGGGTTCCAATCAGCCCCAGCATTTT. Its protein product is CASSAQGSNQPQHF.

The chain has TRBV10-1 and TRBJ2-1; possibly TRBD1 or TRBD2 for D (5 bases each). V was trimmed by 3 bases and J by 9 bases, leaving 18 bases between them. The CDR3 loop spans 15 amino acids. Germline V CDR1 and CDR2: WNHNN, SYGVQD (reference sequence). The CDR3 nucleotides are TGCGCCAGCAGTGATTCGCCGGGGCTAGCCAGTGAGCAGTTCTTC. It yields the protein CASSDSPGLASEQFF.

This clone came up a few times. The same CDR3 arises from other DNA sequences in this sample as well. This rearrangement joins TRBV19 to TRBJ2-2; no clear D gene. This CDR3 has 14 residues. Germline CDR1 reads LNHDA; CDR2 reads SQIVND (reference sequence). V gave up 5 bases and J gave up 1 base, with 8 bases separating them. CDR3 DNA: TGTGCCAGTAGTTCCCCAGGGAACACCGGGGAGCTGTTTTTT. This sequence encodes CASSSPGNTGELFF.

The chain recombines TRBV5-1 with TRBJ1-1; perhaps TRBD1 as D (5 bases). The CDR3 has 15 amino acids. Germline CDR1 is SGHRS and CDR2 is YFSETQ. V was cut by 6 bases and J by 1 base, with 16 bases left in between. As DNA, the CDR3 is TGCGCCAGCAAAAGACATCAGGGCCCGAACACTGAAGCTTTCTTT. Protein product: CASKRHQGPNTEAFF.

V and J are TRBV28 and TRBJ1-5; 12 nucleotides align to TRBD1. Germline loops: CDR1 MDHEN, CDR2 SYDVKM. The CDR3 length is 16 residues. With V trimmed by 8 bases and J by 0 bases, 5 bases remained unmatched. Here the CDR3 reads CASAGTGGYSNQPQHF. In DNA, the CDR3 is TGTGCCAGCGCCGGGACAGGGGGCTATAGCAATCAGCCCCAGCATTTT.

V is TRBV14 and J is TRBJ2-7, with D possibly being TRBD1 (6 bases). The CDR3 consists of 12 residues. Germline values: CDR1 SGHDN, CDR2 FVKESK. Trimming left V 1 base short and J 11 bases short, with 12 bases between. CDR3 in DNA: TGTGCCAGCAGCCAAGCTTCTGGGACAAAGTACTTC. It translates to CASSQASGTKYF.

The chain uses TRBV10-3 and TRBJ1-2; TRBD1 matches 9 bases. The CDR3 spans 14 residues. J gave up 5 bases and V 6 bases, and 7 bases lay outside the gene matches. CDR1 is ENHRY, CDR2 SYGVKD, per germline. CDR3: CAISPGQGLYGYTF. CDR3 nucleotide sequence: TGTGCCATCAGCCCGGGACAGGGACTTTATGGCTACACCTTC.

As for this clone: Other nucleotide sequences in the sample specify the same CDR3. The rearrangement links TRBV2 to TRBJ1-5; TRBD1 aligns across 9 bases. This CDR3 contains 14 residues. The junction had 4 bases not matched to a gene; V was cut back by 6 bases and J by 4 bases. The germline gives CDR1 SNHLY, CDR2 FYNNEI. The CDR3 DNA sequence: TGTGCCAGCAGAGACAGGGGGTTTAATCAGCCCCAGCATTTT. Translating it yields CASRDRGFNQPQHF.

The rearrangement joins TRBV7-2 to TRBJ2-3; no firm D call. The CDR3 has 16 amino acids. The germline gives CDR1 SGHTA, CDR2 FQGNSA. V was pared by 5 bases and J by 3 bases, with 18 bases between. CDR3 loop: CASSHDATLGTDTQYF. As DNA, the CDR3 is TGTGCCAGCAGCCATGACGCTACCTTAGGGACAGATACGCAGTATTTT.

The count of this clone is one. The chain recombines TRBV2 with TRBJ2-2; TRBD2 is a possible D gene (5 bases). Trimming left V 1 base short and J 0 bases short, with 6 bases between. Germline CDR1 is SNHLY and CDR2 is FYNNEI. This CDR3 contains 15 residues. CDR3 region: CASSEGRSNTGELFF. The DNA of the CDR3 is TGTGCCAGCAGTGAAGGGAGGTCGAACACCGGGGAGCTGTTTTTT.